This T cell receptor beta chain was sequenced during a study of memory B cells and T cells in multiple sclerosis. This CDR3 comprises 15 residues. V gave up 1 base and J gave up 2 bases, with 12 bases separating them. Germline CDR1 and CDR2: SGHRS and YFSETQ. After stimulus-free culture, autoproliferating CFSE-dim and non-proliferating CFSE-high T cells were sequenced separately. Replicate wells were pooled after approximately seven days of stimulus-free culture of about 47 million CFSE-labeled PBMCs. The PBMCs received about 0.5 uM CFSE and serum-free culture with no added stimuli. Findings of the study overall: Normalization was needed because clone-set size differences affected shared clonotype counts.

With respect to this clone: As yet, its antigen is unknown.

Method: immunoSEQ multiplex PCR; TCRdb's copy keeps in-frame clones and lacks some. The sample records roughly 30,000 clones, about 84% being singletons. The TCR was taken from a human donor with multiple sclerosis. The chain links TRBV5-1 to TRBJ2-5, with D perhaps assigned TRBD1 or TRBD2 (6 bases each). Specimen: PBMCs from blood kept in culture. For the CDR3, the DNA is TGCGCCAGCAGCTTGCCCCAGGGGACTCAAGAGACCCAGTACTTC. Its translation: CASSLPQGTQETQYF.